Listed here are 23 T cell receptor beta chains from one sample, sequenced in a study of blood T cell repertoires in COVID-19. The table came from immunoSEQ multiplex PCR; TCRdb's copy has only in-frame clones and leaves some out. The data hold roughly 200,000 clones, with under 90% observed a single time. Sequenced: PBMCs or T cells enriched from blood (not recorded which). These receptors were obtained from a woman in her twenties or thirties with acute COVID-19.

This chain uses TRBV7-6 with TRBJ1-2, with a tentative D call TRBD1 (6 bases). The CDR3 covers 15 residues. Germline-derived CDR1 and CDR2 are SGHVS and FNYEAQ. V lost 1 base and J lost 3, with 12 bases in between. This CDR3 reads CASSLGEQGYYGYTF. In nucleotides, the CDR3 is TGTGCCAGCAGCTTAGGGGAGCAGGGGTACTATGGCTACACCTTC.

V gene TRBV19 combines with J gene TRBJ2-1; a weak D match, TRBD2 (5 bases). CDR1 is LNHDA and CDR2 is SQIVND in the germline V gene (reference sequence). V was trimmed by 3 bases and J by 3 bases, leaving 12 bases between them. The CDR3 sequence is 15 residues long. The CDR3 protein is CASSIRDNFYNEQFF. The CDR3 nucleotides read TGTGCCAGTAGTATCCGGGATAACTTCTACAATGAGCAGTTCTTC.

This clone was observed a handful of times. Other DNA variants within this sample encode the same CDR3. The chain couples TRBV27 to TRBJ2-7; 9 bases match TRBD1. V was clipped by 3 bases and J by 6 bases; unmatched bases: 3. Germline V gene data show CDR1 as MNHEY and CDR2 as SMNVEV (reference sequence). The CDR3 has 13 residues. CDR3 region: CASSFGDRVEQYF. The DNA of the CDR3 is TGTGCCAGCAGTTTCGGGGACAGGGTCGAGCAGTACTTC.

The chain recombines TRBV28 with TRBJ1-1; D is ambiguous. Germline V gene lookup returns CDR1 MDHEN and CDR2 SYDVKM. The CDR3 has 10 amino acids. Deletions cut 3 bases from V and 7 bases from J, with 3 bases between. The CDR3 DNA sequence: TGTGCCAGCAGTTTCAATGAAGCTTTCTTT. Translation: CASSFNEAFF.

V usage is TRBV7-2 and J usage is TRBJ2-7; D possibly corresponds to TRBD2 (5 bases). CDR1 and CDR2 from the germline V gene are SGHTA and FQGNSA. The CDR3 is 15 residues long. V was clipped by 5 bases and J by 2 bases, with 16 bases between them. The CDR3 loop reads CASSKRMDGAYEQYF. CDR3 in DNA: TGTGCCAGCAGCAAAAGAATGGACGGGGCCTACGAGCAGTACTTC.

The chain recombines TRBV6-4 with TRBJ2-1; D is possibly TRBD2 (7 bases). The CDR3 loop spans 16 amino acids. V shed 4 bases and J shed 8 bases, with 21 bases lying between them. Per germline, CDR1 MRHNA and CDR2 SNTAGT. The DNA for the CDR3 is TGTGCCAGCAGTGTCGGTCAGAGGGGGGGCCGCGATGAGCAGTTCTTC. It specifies CASSVGQRGGRDEQFF.

CDR3 sequence reads: CASSFGTGGRLEKLFF. The DNA of the CDR3 is TGTGCCAGCAGCTTTGGGACAGGGGGAAGGTTGGAAAAACTGTTTTTT. This rearrangement joins TRBV5-6 to TRBJ1-4, with 11 bases lining up with TRBD1. Germline-derived CDR1 and CDR2 are SGHDT and YYEEEE. The CDR3 totals 16 residues. V shed 2 bases and J 8 bases; nucleotides not matched to a gene: 8.

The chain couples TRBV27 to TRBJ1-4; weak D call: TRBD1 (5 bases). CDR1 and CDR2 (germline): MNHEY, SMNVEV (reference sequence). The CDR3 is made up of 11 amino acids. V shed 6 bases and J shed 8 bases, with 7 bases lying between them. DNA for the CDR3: TGTGCCAGCAGCGACAGAGAAAAACTGTTTTTT. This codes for CASSDREKLFF. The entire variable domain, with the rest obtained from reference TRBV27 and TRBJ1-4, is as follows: EAQVTQNPRYLITVTGKKLTVTCSQNMNHEYMSWYRQDPGLGLRQIYYSMNVEVTDKGDVPEGYKVSRKEKRNFPLILESPSPNQTSLYFCASSDREKLFFGSGTQLSVL.

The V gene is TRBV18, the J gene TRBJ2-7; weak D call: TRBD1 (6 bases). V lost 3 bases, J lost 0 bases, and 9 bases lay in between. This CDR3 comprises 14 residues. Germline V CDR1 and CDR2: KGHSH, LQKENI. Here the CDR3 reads CASSPRTASYEQYF. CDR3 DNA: TGTGCCAGCTCACCGAGGACAGCCTCCTACGAGCAGTACTTC.

The CDR3 DNA reads TGTGCCAGCAGCCCCCAGAGTTGGACTCCACGTGTGTACTTC. Protein product: CASSPQSWTPRVYF. This sequence joins TRBV9 and TRBJ2-5, with D possibly being TRBD2 (5 bases). Trimming shortened V by 4 bases and J by 13 bases, and 23 bases separated the two germline ends. Per the germline V gene, CDR1 is SGDLS and CDR2 is YYNGEE. This CDR3 spans 14 amino acids.

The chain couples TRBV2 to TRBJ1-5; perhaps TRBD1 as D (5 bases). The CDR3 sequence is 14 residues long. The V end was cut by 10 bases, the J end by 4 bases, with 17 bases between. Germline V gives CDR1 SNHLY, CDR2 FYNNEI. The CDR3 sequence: CATTDRLINQPQHF. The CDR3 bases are TGTGCCACAACCGACAGACTCATAAATCAGCCCCAGCATTTT.

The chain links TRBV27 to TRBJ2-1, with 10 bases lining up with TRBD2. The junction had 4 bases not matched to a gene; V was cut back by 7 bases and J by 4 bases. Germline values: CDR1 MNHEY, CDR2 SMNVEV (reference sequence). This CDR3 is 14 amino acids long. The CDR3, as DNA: TGTGCCAGCAAGAGCGGGGGGGAATACAATGAGCAGTTCTTC. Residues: CASKSGGEYNEQFF.

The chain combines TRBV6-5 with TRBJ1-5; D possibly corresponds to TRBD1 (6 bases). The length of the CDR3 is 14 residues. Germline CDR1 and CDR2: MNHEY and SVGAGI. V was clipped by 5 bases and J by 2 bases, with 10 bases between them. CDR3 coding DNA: TGTGCCAGCAGTACAGGGTCGGGCAATCAGCCCCAGCATTTT. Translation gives CASSTGSGNQPQHF.

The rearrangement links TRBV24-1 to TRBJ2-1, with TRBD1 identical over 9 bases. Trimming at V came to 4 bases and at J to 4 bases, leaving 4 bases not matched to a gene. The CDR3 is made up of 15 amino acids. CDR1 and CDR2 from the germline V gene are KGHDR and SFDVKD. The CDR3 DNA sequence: TGTGCCACCAGTGAGCGACAGGGGGGTTACAATGAGCAGTTCTTC. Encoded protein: CATSERQGGYNEQFF.

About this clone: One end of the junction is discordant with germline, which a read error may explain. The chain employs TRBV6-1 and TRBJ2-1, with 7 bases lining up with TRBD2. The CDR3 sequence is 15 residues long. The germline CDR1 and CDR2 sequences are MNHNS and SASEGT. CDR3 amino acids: CASCDVGGGPNEQFF. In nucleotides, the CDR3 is TGTGCCAGCTGTGATGTGGGGGGGGGTCCAAATGAGCAGTTCTTC.

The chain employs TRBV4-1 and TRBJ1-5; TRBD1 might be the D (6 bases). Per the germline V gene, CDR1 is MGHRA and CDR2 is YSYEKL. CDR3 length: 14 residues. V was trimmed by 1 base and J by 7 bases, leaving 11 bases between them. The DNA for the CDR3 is TGCGCCAGCAGCCAAGCAACAGGGTGGCAGCCCCAGCATTTT. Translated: CASSQATGWQPQHF.

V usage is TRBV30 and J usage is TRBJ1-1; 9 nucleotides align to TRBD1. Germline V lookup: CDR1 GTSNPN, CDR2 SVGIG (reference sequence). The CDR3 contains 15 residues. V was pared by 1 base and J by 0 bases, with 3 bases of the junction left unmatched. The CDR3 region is CAWSAGDRVNTEAFF. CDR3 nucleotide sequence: TGTGCCTGGAGTGCCGGGGACAGGGTGAACACTGAAGCTTTCTTT.

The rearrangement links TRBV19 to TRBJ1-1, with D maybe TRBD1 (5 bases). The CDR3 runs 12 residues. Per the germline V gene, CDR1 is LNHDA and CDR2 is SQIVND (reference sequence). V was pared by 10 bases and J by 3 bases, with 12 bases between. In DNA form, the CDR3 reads TGTGCCACCAGGGCGGGATACACTGAAGCTTTCTTT. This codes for CATRAGYTEAFF.

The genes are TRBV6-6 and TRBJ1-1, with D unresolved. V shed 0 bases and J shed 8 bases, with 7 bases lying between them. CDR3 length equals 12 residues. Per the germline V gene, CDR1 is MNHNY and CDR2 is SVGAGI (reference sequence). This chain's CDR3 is CASSYSQKEAFF. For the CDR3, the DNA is TGTGCCAGCAGTTACTCACAGAAAGAAGCTTTCTTT.

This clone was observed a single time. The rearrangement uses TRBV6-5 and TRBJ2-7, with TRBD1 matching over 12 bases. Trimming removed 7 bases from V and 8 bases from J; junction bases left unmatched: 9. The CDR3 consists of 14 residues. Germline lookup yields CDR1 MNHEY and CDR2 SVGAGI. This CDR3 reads CASTKGQGAPKQYF. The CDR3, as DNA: TGTGCCAGCACCAAGGGACAGGGGGCACCCAAGCAGTACTTC.

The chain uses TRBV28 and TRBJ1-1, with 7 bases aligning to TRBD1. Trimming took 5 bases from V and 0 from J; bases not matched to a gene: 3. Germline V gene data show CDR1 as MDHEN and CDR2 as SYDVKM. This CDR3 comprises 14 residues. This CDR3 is CASSLQGMNTEAFF. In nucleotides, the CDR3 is TGTGCCAGCAGTCTACAGGGGATGAACACTGAAGCTTTCTTT.

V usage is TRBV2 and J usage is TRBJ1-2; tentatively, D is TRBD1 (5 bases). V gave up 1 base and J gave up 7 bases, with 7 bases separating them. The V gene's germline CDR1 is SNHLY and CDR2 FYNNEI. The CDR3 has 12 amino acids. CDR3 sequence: CASSEGQGGYTF. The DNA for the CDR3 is TGTGCCAGCAGTGAAGGGCAGGGTGGCTACACCTTC.

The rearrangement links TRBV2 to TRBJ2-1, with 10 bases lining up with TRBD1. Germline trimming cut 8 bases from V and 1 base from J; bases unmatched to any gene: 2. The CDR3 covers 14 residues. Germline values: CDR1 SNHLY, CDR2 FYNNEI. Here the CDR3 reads CASLDRGSYNEQFF. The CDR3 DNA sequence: TGTGCCAGCCTGGACAGGGGGTCCTACAATGAGCAGTTCTTC.